The 19 T cell receptor beta chains given below trace back to one sample, sequenced in a study of blood T cell repertoires in COVID-19. Sequencing used immunoSEQ multiplex PCR; TCRdb keeps in-frame clones, though not all of them. The sample holds about 240,000 clones, around 86% seen once. The sequenced material came from peripheral blood. The receptors here all came from a woman aged 25 to 39 who had recovered from COVID-19.

The gene calls are TRBV7-2 and TRBJ2-7; 9 bases agree with TRBD2. V trimming: 0 bases; J trimming: 2 bases; junction bases outside the gene matches: 8. Germline CDR1 SGHTA, CDR2 FQGNSA. The CDR3 sequence is 17 residues long. The CDR3: CASSLALSGGRPYEQYF. CDR3 in DNA: TGTGCCAGCAGCTTAGCGCTCAGCGGGGGGAGACCCTACGAGCAGTACTTC. The variable domain in full, with the rest retrieved from reference TRBV7-2 and TRBJ2-7, is GAGVSQSPSNKVTEKGKDVELRCDPISGHTALYWYRQSLGQGLEFLIYFQGNSAPDKSGLPSDRFSAERTGGSVSTLTIQRTQQEDSAVYLCASSLALSGGRPYEQYFGPGTRLTVT.

CDR3 sequence (DNA): TGCGCCAGCAGCCAAGGGGAACAGGGAGCTGAAGCTTTCTTT. This sequence encodes CASSQGEQGAEAFF. The chain has TRBV4-1 and TRBJ1-1; D is perhaps TRBD1 (6 bases). This CDR3 is 14 amino acids long. Trimming shortened V by 1 base and J by 6 bases, and 12 bases separated the two germline ends. Germline V gives CDR1 MGHRA, CDR2 YSYEKL.

The V and J genes are TRBV9 and TRBJ2-3, with D tentatively TRBD2 (5 bases). CDR3 length equals 18 residues. V shed 2 bases and J shed 1 base, with 20 bases lying between them. Germline V gene lookup returns CDR1 SGDLS and CDR2 YYNGEE. Written as DNA, the CDR3 is TGTGCCAGCAGCGTCAGCCGGGGTAGAACCGATGGCACAGATACGCAGTATTTT. Encoded protein: CASSVSRGRTDGTDTQYF.

The genes are TRBV7-9 and TRBJ2-5, with a possible D match to TRBD2 (7 bases). With 8 bases removed from V and 2 bases from J, the gap between germline ends came to 21 bases. Germline V gene lookup returns CDR1 SEHNR and CDR2 FQNEAQ (reference sequence). CDR3 length: 16 amino acids. Here the CDR3 DNA reads TGTGCCAGCTCCGGAACCCAGCGGGACATACAAGAGACCCAGTACTTC. Translating gives CASSGTQRDIQETQYF.

The chain has TRBV21-1 and TRBJ1-1; the table names TRBD1, a call not compared with the DNA. TRBV21-1 is deemed a pseudogene. This CDR3 region has 13 residues. CDR3 DNA sequence: TGTGCCAGCCCAGAAAACAAGAACACTGAAGCTTTCTTT. It encodes CASPENKNTEAFF.

This clone occurred once. The rearrangement joins TRBV6-5 to TRBJ2-5; D is undetermined. The CDR3 is made up of 13 amino acids. Trimming stripped 5 bases from V and 5 bases from J, with 12 bases between. Germline V gene data show CDR1 as MNHEY and CDR2 as SVGAGI. In nucleotides, the CDR3 is TGTGCCAGCAGTCCAGGTCGCCAGGAGACCCAGTACTTC. It translates to CASSPGRQETQYF.

The V call is TRBV7-2, the J call TRBJ1-1; D is ambiguous. The germline V gene encodes CDR1 SGHTA and CDR2 FQGNSA. This CDR3 is 13 amino acids long. Trimming took off 5 bases at V and 2 bases at J, with 9 bases between the two ends. The CDR3 nucleotides are TGTGCCAGCAGCCGTACACATAACACTGAAGCTTTCTTT. Its translation is CASSRTHNTEAFF.

As DNA, the CDR3 is TGTGCCAGCAGCCTAAGACTAGCGGGGGGCTACCCCAAAGAGACCCAGTACTTC. Translation gives CASSLRLAGGYPKETQYF. This sequence joins TRBV11-2 and TRBJ2-5, with 13 bases lining up with TRBD2. J was trimmed by 3 bases and V by 5 bases; bases with no gene match: 12. The CDR3 has 18 residues. Germline V gene sequence: CDR1 SGHAT, CDR2 FQNNGV.

The chain uses TRBV23-1 and TRBJ1-5; TRBD1 agrees at 8 bases. TRBV23-1 is an ORF for which the function is uncertain. This CDR3 is built from 15 residues. The V gene end was trimmed by 8 bases and the J gene end by 3 bases; junction bases not matched to a gene: 9. CDR3 sequence reads: CASWQGAPPNQPQHF. Written as DNA, the CDR3 is TGCGCCAGCTGGCAGGGGGCACCCCCCAATCAGCCCCAGCATTTT.

The rearrangement joins TRBV29-1 to TRBJ2-5; possibly TRBD1 for D (5 bases). The CDR3 runs 12 residues. Per the germline V gene, CDR1 is SQVTM and CDR2 is ANQGSEA. V was trimmed by 4 bases and J by 5 bases, leaving 11 bases between them. As DNA, the CDR3 is TGCAGCGTTGCACCGACAGCGGAGACCCAGTACTTC. Translating it yields CSVAPTAETQYF.

As concerns this clone: Additional DNA sequences in this sample encode the identical CDR3. The chain carries TRBV5-6 and TRBJ2-7; possibly TRBD1 for D (5 bases). The germline CDR1 and CDR2 sequences are SGHDT and YYEEEE. The CDR3 length is 12 residues. V lost 3 bases and J lost 3, with 7 bases in between. The CDR3 sequence is CASSYQGYEQYF. As DNA, the CDR3 is TGTGCCAGCAGCTATCAGGGCTACGAGCAGTACTTC.

J is TRBJ2-3 and V is TRBV9; TRBD2 matches at 9 bases. Germline lookup yields CDR1 SGDLS and CDR2 YYNGEE. The CDR3 covers 20 residues. Losses at the gene ends were 0 bases for V and 0 bases for J; bases not matched to a gene: 14. The CDR3 loop reads CASSVAGGGAVSSSTDTQYF. CDR3 DNA sequence: TGTGCCAGCAGCGTAGCGGGCGGGGGGGCGGTTTCTAGTAGCACAGATACGCAGTATTTT.

The chain carries TRBV19 and TRBJ2-5; 7 positions match TRBD2. This CDR3 is 16 amino acids long. The V segment lost 3 bases and the J segment 2 bases; nucleotides outside the gene matches: 9. Per the germline V gene, CDR1 is LNHDA and CDR2 is SQIVND (reference sequence). The CDR3 loop reads CASSITWGGIQETQYF. The CDR3 DNA sequence: TGTGCCAGTAGTATCACGTGGGGGGGGATACAAGAGACCCAGTACTTC.

The chain combines TRBV3-1 (or the pseudogene TRBV3-2) with TRBJ1-5; 7 nucleotides align to TRBD1. Per germline, CDR1 LGHDT and CDR2 YNNKEL (reference sequence). Trimming at V came to 2 bases and at J to 0 bases, leaving 19 bases not matched to a gene. The CDR3 contains 21 residues. The CDR3 DNA reads TGTGCCAGCAGCCAACCAACCGGACAGGCTACCTTTGACCGTAGCAATCAGCCCCAGCATTTT. Translated, it gives CASSQPTGQATFDRSNQPQHF.

This clone appeared a single time. This chain joins TRBV19 and TRBJ1-5; tentatively, D is TRBD1 (6 bases). Trimming removed 3 bases at V and 4 bases at J, with 16 bases between. Looked up from germline, CDR1 is LNHDA and CDR2 is SQIVND (reference sequence). CDR3 length: 16 residues. CDR3 DNA: TGTGCCAGTAGTATGCTCCGCCAGGGGTCTAATCAGCCCCAGCATTTT. Translated, it gives CASSMLRQGSNQPQHF. Drawing the rest from reference TRBV19 and TRBJ1-5, the complete variable domain is DGGITQSPKYLFRKEGQNVTLSCEQNLNHDAMYWYRQDPGQGLRLIYYSQIVNDFQKGDIAEGYSVSREKKESFPLTVTSAQKNPTAFYLCASSMLRQGSNQPQHFGDGTRLSIL.

The CDR3 loop reads CASSSSGFSRETQYF. CDR3 bases: TGTGCCAGCAGTTCTTCCGGGTTTTCGAGGGAGACCCAGTACTTC. V and J are TRBV11-2 and TRBJ2-5, with D hard to call. This CDR3 has 15 residues. The germline V gene has CDR1 SGHAT and CDR2 FQNNGV. V lost 6 bases and J lost 5, with 19 bases in between.

The sample holds one count of this clone. This rearrangement joins TRBV7-2 to TRBJ2-5; no reliable D call. Germline V CDR1 and CDR2: SGHTA, FQGNSA. The CDR3 consists of 11 residues. Trimming took 4 bases from V and 5 from J, leaving 5 bases between them. CDR3: CASSSSETQYF. The DNA of the CDR3 is TGTGCCAGCAGCTCGTCGGAGACCCAGTACTTC.

This clone has a single count. The chain uses TRBV15 and TRBJ2-6; D is possibly TRBD2 (6 bases). V was pared by 3 bases and J by 0 bases, with 9 bases between. The CDR3 extends over 16 amino acids. Germline CDR1 reads LNHNV; CDR2 reads YYDKDF (reference sequence). The CDR3 sequence is CATSRGRGSGANVLTF. The CDR3 coding sequence is TGTGCCACCAGCAGGGGGCGGGGCTCTGGGGCCAACGTCCTGACTTTC.

The chain links TRBV5-4 to TRBJ2-7; 7 nucleotides line up with TRBD2. CDR1 and CDR2 from the germline V gene are SGHNT and YYREEE (reference sequence). With V trimmed by 3 bases and J by 2 bases, 8 bases remained unmatched. This CDR3 region has 15 residues. CDR3 in amino acids: CASSSGRGRPYEQYF. DNA of the CDR3: TGTGCCAGCAGCTCGGGGAGGGGCAGACCCTACGAGCAGTACTTC.